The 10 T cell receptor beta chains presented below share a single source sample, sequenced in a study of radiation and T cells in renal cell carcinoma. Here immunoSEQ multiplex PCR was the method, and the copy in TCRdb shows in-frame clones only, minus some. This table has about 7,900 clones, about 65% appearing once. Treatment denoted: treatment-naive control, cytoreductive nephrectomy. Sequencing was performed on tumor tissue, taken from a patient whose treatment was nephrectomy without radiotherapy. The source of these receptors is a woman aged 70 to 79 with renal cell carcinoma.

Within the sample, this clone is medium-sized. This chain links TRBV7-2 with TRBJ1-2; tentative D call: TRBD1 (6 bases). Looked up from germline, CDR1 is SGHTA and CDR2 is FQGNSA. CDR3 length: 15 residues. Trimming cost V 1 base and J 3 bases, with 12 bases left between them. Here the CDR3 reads CASSLGTEGDYGYTF. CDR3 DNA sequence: TGTGCCAGCAGCTTAGGGACAGAGGGGGACTATGGCTACACCTTC.

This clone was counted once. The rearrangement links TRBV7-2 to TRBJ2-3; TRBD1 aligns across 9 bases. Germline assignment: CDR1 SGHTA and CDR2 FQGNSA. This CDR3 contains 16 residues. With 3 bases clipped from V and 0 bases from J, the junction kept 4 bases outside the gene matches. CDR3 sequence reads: CASSFAGTGSTDTQYF. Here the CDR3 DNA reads TGTGCCAGCAGCTTCGCTGGGACAGGGAGCACAGATACGCAGTATTTT.

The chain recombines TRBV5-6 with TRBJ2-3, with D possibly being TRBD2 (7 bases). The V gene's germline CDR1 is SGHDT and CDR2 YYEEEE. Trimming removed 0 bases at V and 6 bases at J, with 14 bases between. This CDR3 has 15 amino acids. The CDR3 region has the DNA TGTGCCAGCAGCTTGGGGGAGGGGGTATTGGATACGCAGTATTTT. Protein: CASSLGEGVLDTQYF.

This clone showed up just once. The CDR3 DNA is TGTGCCAGCAGCTTGGCCCAAAGAGAGACCCAGTACTTC. It is translated as CASSLAQRETQYF. The chain combines TRBV5-5 with TRBJ2-5, with D unresolved. V was trimmed by 0 bases and J by 4 bases, leaving 7 bases between them. Germline lookup yields CDR1 SGHKS and CDR2 YYEKEE (reference sequence). The CDR3 has 13 residues.

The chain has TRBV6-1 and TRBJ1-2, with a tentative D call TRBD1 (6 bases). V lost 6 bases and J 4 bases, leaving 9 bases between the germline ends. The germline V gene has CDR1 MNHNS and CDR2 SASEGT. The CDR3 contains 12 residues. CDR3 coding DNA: TGTGCCAGCAGGGGGGACACCTATGGCTACACCTTC. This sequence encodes CASRGDTYGYTF.

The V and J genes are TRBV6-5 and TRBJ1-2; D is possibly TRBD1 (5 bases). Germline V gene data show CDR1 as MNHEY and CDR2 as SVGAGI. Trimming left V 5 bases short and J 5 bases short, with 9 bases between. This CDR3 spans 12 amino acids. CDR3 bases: TGTGCCAGCAGTCCCGACAGATATGGCTACACCTTC. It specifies CASSPDRYGYTF.

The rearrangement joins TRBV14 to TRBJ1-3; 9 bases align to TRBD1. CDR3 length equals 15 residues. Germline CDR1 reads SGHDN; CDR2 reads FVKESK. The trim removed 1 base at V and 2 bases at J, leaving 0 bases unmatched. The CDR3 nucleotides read TGTGCCAGCAGCCAAGGACAGGGGGCTGGAAACACCATATATTTT. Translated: CASSQGQGAGNTIYF.

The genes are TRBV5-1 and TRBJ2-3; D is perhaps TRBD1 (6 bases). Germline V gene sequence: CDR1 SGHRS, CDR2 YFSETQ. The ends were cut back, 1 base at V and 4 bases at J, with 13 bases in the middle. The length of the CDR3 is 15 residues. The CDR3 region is CASSLMGASPDTQYF. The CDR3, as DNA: TGCGCCAGCAGCTTGATGGGGGCCAGTCCAGATACGCAGTATTTT. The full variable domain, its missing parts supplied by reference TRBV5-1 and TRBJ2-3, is KAGVTQTPRYLIKTRGQQVTLSCSPISGHRSVSWYQQTPGQGLQFLFEYFSETQRNKGNFPGRFSGRQFSNSRSEMNVSTLELGDSALYLCASSLMGASPDTQYFGPGTRLTVL.

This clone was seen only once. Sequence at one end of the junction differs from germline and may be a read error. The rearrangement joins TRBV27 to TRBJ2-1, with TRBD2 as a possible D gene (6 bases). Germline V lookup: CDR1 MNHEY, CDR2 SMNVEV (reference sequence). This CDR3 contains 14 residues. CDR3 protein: CASSFGDSSNEQFF. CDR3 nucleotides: TGTGCCAGCAGTTTCGGGGACTCCTCCAATGAGCAGTTCTTC.

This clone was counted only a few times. CDR3: CASSPEMYSPLHF. The CDR3 DNA reads as TGTGCCAGCAGCCCGGAGATGTATTCACCCCTCCACTTT. The chain has TRBV7-2 and TRBJ1-6; D unclear. The CDR3 length is 13 residues. Germline CDR1 reads SGHTA; CDR2 reads FQGNSA. Between the trimmed V and J ends, which lost 5 bases and 8 bases, there was a span of 10 bases.